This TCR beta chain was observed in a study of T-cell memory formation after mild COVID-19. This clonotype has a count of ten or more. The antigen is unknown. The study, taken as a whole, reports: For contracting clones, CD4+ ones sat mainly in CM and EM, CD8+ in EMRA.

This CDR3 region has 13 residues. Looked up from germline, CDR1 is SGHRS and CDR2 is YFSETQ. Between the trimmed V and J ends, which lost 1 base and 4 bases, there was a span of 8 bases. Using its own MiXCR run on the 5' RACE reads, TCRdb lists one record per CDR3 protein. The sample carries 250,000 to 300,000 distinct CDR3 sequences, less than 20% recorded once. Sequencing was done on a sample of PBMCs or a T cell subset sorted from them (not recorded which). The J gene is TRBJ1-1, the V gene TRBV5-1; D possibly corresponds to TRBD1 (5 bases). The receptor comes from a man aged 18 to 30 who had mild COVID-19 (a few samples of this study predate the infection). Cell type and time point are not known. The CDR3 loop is CASSLKGTTEAFF. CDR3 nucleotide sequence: TGCGCCAGCAGCTTGAAAGGGACCACTGAAGCTTTCTTT. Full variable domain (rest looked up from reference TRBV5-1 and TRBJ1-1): KAGVTQTPRYLIKTRGQQVTLSCSPISGHRSVSWYQQTPGQGLQFLFEYFSETQRNKGNFPGRFSGRQFSNSRSEMNVSTLELGDSALYLCASSLKGTTEAFFGQGTRLTVV.